This T cell receptor beta chain was recovered during a study of follicular helper T cells after annual influenza vaccination. Study context: After each seasonal flu vaccination, blood came on days 0, 7 and 28. Some donors were sampled over the 2013-2014, 2014-2015 and 2015-2016 vaccinations. Overall study findings and caveats: Day 7 ICOS+CD38+ clones were most often found later in ICOS-CD38- cTfh cells.

TCRB sequencing was done at Survey resolution level. Sequencing was performed with immunoSEQ multiplex PCR; in TCRdb, only in-frame clones are kept and a portion is missing. The repertoire holds 12,000 or so clones, with about 80% as singletons. V lost 4 bases to trimming and J lost 6 bases, with 11 bases between them. The CDR3 runs to 13 residues. Time point denoted: 2015-2016 season, pre-vaccination. Of note for this clone: The antigen remains unidentified.

This chain connects TRBV5-3 to TRBJ1-5; D is ambiguous. TRBV5-3 is annotated as an ORF whose role is uncertain. The source of this sequence is an adult who received the influenza vaccine. The sample was CXCR5+ CD38- circulating T follicular helper cells from blood, taken on the day of influenza vaccination. Subset in this sample: circulating Tfh, non-naive CD4+CXCR5+PD-1+ (ICOS+CD38+ or ICOS-CD38-). The DNA for the CDR3 is TGTGCCAGAAGCGATCTAATCGGTCAGCCCCAGCATTTT. Its translation is CARSDLIGQPQHF.